This T cell receptor (beta chain) is drawn from a study of T cells in Graves' hyperthyroidism and ophthalmopathy. RNA transcripts served as the template for amplifying TCR beta CDR3 regions. Using the HTBI primer set, a first-round RT-PCR was run on the TCR CDR3. TCRdb re-analysed the multiplex PCR reads in MiXCR, keeping a single row per CDR3 protein. The table includes about 530,000 distinct CDR3 sequences, 17% detected once. The CDR3 covers 17 residues. The germline CDR1 and CDR2 sequences are MDHEN and SYDVKM. V dropped 8 bases and J dropped 0 bases, with 20 bases sitting between them. This clonotype appeared many times.

The V gene is TRBV28, the J gene TRBJ1-5; D is possibly TRBD1 (5 bases). The sample was blood. This clonotype was sampled from a young woman with Graves' ophthalmopathy. In DNA, the CDR3 is TGTGCCAGCCGGAGGGGAGCTAGGAGGTATAGCAATCAGCCCCAGCATTTT. This translates into CASRRGARRYSNQPQHF.